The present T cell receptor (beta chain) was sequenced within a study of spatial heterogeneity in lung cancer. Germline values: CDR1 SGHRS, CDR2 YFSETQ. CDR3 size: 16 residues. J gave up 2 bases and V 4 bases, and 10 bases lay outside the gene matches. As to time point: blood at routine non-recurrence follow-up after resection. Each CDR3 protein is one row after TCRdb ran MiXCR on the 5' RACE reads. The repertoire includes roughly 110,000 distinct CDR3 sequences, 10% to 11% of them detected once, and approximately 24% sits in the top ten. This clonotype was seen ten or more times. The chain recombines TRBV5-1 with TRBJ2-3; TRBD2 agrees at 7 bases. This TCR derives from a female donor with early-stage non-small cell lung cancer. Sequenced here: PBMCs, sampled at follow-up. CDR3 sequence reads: CASSVQAGSATDTQYF. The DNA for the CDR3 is TGCGCCAGCAGCGTCCAAGCGGGGTCGGCCACAGATACGCAGTATTTT. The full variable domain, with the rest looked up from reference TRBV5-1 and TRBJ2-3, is KAGVTQTPRYLIKTRGQQVTLSCSPISGHRSVSWYQQTPGQGLQFLFEYFSETQRNKGNFPGRFSGRQFSNSRSEMNVSTLELGDSALYLCASSVQAGSATDTQYFGPGTRLTVL.